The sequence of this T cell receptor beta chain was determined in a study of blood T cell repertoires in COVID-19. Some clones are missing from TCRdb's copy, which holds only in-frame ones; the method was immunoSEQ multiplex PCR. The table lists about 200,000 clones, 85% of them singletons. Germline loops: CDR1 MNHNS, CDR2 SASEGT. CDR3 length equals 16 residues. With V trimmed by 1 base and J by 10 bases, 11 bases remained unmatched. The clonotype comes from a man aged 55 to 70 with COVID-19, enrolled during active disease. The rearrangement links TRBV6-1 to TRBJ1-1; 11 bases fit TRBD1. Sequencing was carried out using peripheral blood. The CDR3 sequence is CASSEVYPDRGLGAFF. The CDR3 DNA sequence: TGTGCCAGCAGTGAAGTTTATCCGGACAGGGGGCTTGGAGCTTTCTTT.